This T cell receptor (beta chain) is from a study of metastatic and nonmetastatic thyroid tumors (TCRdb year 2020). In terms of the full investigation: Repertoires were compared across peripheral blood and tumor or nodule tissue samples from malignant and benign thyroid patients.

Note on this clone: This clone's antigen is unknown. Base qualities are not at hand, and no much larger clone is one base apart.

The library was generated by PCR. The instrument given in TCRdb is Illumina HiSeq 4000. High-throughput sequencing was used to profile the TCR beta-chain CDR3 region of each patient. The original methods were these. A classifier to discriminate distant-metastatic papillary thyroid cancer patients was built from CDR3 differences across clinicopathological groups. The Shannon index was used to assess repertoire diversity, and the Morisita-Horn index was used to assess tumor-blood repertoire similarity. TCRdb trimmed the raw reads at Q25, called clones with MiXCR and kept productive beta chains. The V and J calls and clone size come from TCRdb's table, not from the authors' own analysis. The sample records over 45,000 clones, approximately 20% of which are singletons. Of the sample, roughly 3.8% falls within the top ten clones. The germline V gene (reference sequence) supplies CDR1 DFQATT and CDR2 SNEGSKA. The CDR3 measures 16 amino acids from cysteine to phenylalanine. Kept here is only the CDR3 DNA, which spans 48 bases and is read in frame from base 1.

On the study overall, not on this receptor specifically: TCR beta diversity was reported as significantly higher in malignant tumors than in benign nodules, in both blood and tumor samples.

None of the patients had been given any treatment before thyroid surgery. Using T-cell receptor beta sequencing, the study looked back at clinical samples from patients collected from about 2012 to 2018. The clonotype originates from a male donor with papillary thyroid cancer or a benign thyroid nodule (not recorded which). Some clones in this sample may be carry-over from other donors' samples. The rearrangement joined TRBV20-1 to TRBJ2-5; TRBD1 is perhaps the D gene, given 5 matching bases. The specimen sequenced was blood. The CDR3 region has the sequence CSPPGQGMGYQETQYF. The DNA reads TGCAGCCCTCCAGGGCAGGGAATGGGGTACCAAGAGACCCAGTACTTC.